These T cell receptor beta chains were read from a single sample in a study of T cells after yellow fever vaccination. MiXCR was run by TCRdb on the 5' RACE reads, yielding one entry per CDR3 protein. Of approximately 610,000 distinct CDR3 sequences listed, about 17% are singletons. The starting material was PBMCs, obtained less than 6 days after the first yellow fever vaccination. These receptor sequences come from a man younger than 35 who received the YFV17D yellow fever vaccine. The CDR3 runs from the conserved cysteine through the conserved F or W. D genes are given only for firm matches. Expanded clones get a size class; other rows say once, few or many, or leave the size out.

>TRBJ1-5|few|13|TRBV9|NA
CASSVLDNQPQHF
TGTGCCAGCAGCGTCTTGGACAATCAGCCCCAGCATTTT
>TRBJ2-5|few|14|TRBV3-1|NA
CASSSGTPRETQYF
TGTGCCAGCAGTTCCGGGACACCTCGAGAGACCCAGTACTTC
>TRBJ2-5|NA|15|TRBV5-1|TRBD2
CASSLSLAAGETQYF
TGCGCCAGCAGCTTGAGCCTAGCGGCGGGAGAGACCCAGTACTTC
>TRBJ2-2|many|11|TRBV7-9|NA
CASSGSGELFF
TGTGCCAGCTCCGGTTCCGGGGAGCTGTTTTTT
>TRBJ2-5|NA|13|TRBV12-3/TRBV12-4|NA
CASRQGNEETQYF
TGTGCCAGCAGACAGGGAAATGAGGAGACCCAGTACTTC
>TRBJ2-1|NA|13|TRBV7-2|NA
CASSSTTYNEQFF
TGTGCCAGCAGCTCCACAACTTACAATGAGCAGTTCTTC
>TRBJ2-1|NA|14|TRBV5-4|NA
CASIGGRWNNEQFF
TGTGCCAGCATCGGGGGACGGTGGAACAATGAGCAGTTCTTC
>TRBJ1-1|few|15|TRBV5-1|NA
CASSDLQGVTPEAFF
TGCGCCAGCAGCGACCTACAGGGAGTTACGCCTGAAGCTTTCTTT
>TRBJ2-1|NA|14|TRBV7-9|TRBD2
CASIAGNSYNEQFF
TGTGCCTCGATAGCGGGGAACTCCTACAATGAGCAGTTCTTC
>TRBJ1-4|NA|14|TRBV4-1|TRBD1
CASSQGQENEKLFF
TGCGCCAGCAGCCAGGGACAGGAAAATGAAAAACTGTTTTTT
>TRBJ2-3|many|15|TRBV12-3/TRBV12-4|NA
CASRGRGAKLDTQYF
TGTGCCAGCCGAGGACGGGGGGCTAAGCTCGATACGCAGTATTTT
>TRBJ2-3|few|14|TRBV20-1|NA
CSARVSGRGDTQYF
TGCAGTGCTAGAGTGTCAGGGCGCGGGGATACGCAGTATTTT
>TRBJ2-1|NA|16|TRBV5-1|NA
CASSLGGGAGYNEQFF
TGCGCCAGCAGCTTGGGTGGGGGGGCAGGCTACAATGAGCAGTTCTTC
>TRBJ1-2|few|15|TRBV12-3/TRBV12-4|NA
CASSLPLPPNYGYTF
TGTGCCAGCAGTTTACCTCTTCCACCCAACTATGGCTACACCTTC
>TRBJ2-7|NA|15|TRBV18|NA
CASSQHQEGTYEQYF
TGTGCCAGCTCCCAACACCAAGAGGGCACCTACGAGCAGTACTTC
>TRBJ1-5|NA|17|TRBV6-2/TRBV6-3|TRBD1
CASSFGPTGLGNQPQHF
TGTGCCAGCAGTTTCGGGCCGACAGGGCTAGGCAATCAGCCCCAGCATTTT
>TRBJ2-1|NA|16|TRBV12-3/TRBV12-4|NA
CASSLRGLRIYDEQFF
TGTGCCAGCAGCCTACGGGGACTTCGGATCTACGATGAGCAGTTCTTC
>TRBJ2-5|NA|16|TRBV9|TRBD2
CASSVGAGGGQETQYF
TGTGCCAGCAGCGTAGGAGCGGGGGGAGGGCAAGAGACCCAGTACTTC
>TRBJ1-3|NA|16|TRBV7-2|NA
CASSRWTGISGNTIYF
TGTGCCAGCAGCCGATGGACGGGAATCTCTGGAAACACCATATATTTT
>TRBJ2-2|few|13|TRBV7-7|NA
CASSFSTAGELFF
TGTGCTAGCAGCTTCTCGACGGCGGGGGAGCTGTTTTTT
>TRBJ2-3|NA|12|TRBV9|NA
CASSDVAEVQYF
TGTGCCAGCAGCGACGTAGCGGAGGTGCAGTATTTT
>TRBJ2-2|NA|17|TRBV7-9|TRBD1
CASSLSPGTESTGELFF
TGTGCCAGCAGCTTATCCCCCGGGACAGAGAGCACCGGGGAGCTGTTTTTT
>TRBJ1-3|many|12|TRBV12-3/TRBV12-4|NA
CAGGGAGNTIYF
TGTGCCGGCGGTGGGGCTGGAAACACCATATATTTT
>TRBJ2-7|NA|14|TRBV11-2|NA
CASSIRTETYEQYF
TGTGCCAGCAGCATACGGACAGAGACCTACGAGCAGTACTTC
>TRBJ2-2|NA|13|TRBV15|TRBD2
CATGGVVRGELFF
TGTGCGACTGGGGGGGTTGTGCGCGGGGAGCTGTTTTTT
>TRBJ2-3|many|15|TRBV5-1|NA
CASSLGDGPTDTQYF
TGCGCCAGCAGCTTGGGGGACGGACCCACAGATACGCAGTATTTT
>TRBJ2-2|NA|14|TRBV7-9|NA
CASSLTPPGWELFF
TGTGCCAGCAGCTTAACCCCGCCCGGGTGGGAGCTGTTTTTT
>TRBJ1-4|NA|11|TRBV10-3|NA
CAISRGEKLFF
TGTGCCATCAGCAGGGGTGAAAAACTGTTTTTT
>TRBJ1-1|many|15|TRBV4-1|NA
CASSQIVQGVPEAFF
TGCGCCAGCAGCCAAATCGTACAGGGTGTACCTGAAGCTTTCTTT
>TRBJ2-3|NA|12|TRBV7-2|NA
CASCPGRDTQYF
TGTGCCAGCTGCCCCGGCCGAGATACGCAGTATTTT
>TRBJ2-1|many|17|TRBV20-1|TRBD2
CSARQRVAGGRYNEQFF
TGCAGTGCTAGACAAAGAGTAGCGGGGGGGCGGTACAATGAGCAGTTCTTC
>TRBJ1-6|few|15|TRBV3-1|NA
CASSQGASTNSPLHF
TGTGCCAGCAGCCAAGGGGCCAGCACCAATTCACCCCTCCACTTT